One sample yielded the 10 T cell receptor beta chains listed below, sequenced in a study of blood T cells in healthy people across ages. Alongside a J-beta primer mix, a sample-barcoded 5' primer served in a second PCR lasting roughly 6 to 11 cycles. TCRdb processed the 5' RACE reads anew with MiXCR; each CDR3 protein has one entry. The profile shows some 1,000,000 distinct CDR3 sequences, under 30% of them singletons. This same sample was also taken into another study, of T cells of mothers and their children.

The sample comprised blood. The receptors derive from a girl aged 2 to 10 in good health.

The J gene is TRBJ2-7, the V gene TRBV5-1; D gene ambiguous. This CDR3 spans 13 amino acids. Trimming cost V 2 bases and J 2 bases, with 8 bases left between them. Germline V gene lookup returns CDR1 SGHRS and CDR2 YFSETQ. The CDR3 reads CASSFNEPYEQYF. CDR3 bases: TGCGCCAGCAGCTTCAACGAACCCTACGAGCAGTACTTC.

The genes are TRBV12-3 or TRBV12-4 and TRBJ1-3; no reliable D call. CDR3 length equals 15 residues. The V and J ends lost 4 bases and 3 bases respectively, with 13 bases between them. CDR3 in DNA: TGTGCCAGCAGTTCCGGCGAGACTATTGGAAACACCATATATTTT. It codes for CASSSGETIGNTIYF.

The chain has TRBV9 and TRBJ2-1; TRBD2 matches 8 bases. This CDR3 spans 15 amino acids. From germline, CDR1 is SGDLS and CDR2 YYNGEE. The J segment lost 7 bases and the V segment lost 4 bases, leaving 10 bases of the junction unmatched. DNA for the CDR3: TGTGCCAGCAGCACTTCCCTCGGGGGGGGAAATGAGCAGTTCTTC. This encodes CASSTSLGGGNEQFF.

This clonotype occurred a few times. The rearrangement links TRBV27 to TRBJ2-7; the match to TRBD1 covers 9 bases. Germline V CDR1 and CDR2: MNHEY, SMNVEV (reference sequence). This CDR3 is 15 amino acids long. With V trimmed by 2 bases and J by 1 base, 3 bases remained unmatched. The DNA for the CDR3 is TGTGCCAGCAGTTTAACAGGGGGCGCGTCCTACGAGCAGTACTTC. As protein: CASSLTGGASYEQYF.

On this clonotype: The germline gene is not matched at one end of the junction; a read error may be the cause. The genes are TRBV7-3 and TRBJ2-2; TRBD2 agrees at 16 bases. Germline V gene lookup returns CDR1 SGHTA and CDR2 FQGTGA. The CDR3 totals 20 residues. The CDR3 region is CASSKSGTSGRAANTGELFF. CDR3 in DNA: TGTGCCAGCAGCAAATCCGGGACTAGCGGGAGGGCCGCCAACACCGGGGAGCTATTTTTT.

The rearrangement links TRBV7-2 to TRBJ1-5; D not certain. With 5 bases removed from V and 7 bases from J, the gap between germline ends came to 9 bases. Germline V gene lookup returns CDR1 SGHTA and CDR2 FQGNSA. The CDR3 length is 12 residues. In DNA, the CDR3 is TGTGCCAGCAGCCGTCTGGGACAGCCCCAGCATTTT. Translated: CASSRLGQPQHF.

This clonotype has just a few counts. V and J are TRBV10-3 and TRBJ2-3; possible D gene TRBD2, 6 bases. The CDR3 length is 14 residues. V was cut by 4 bases and J by 2 bases, with 10 bases left in between. CDR1 and CDR2 from the germline V gene are ENHRY and SYGVKD. In nucleotides, the CDR3 is TGTGCCATCAGTGCGGGACTGAACACAGATACGCAGTATTTT. Translated, it gives CAISAGLNTDTQYF.

This clonotype appeared a few times. The V gene is TRBV10-3, the J gene TRBJ2-1; 10 bases line up with TRBD2. Trimming at V came to 7 bases and at J to 0 bases, leaving 3 bases not matched to a gene. From germline, CDR1 is ENHRY and CDR2 SYGVKD. This CDR3 has 15 residues. Here the CDR3 reads CAIKAGGSSYNEQFF. CDR3 bases: TGTGCCATCAAAGCGGGAGGGAGCTCCTACAATGAGCAGTTCTTC.

Details on this clonotype: Sequence at one end of the junction differs from germline and may be a read error. The gene calls are TRBV9 and TRBJ2-1, with D perhaps matching TRBD1 or TRBD2 (5 bases each). The CDR3 has 14 residues. Germline CDR1 is SGDLS and CDR2 is YYNGEE. The CDR3 loop is CASSVEARVREQIF. In DNA form, the CDR3 reads TGTGCCAGCAGCGTAGAAGCCAGGGTCAGGGAGCAGATCTTC.

This chain connects TRBV9 to TRBJ2-2; D gene ambiguous. V gave up 4 bases and J gave up 2 bases, with 9 bases separating them. Looked up from germline, CDR1 is SGDLS and CDR2 is YYNGEE. The CDR3 sequence is 14 residues long. The CDR3 coding sequence is TGTGCCAGCAGCTCGAATAGCAACACCGGGGAGCTGTTTTTT. Translation: CASSSNSNTGELFF.